The source of this T cell receptor beta chain is a study of blood T cells in healthy people across ages. Using a J-beta primer mix together with a sample-barcoded 5' primer, a second PCR was run for roughly 7 to 11 cycles. Each CDR3 protein gets one entry after TCRdb re-called the 5' RACE reads with MiXCR. The sample records 700,000 to 950,000 distinct CDR3 sequences, roughly 60% being singletons. Notes on the study in general: Donor CMV status was unknown, possibly confounding expanded clonotype changes.

The V gene lost 0 bases and the J gene lost 7 bases, with 13 bases spanning the gap. The CDR3 is made up of 13 amino acids. The germline CDR1 and CDR2 sequences are DFQATT and SNEGSKA (reference sequence). In the case of this clonotype: No antigen is known for it.

The sequenced sample was blood. This TCR was sampled from a man under 40 in good health. The gene calls are TRBV20-1 and TRBJ2-7, with D possibly being TRBD2 (5 bases). The CDR3 bases are TGCAGTGCTAGAGATCTCGGGCTAGCTGAGCAGTACTTC. Translated, it gives CSARDLGLAEQYF.